Below are 14 T cell receptor beta chains sequenced from a single sample in a study of blood T cell repertoires in COVID-19. The method was immunoSEQ multiplex PCR; TCRdb's version includes in-frame clones alone and lacks a portion of them. The table includes approximately 350,000 clones, more than 70% detected once. Sequenced input: peripheral blood. The receptors derive from a woman aged 70-85 years with COVID-19, enrolled during active disease.

This chain joins TRBV4-2 and TRBJ1-4, with 7 bases matching TRBD1. From germline, CDR1 is LGHNA and CDR2 YNFKEQ. V shed 7 bases and J 4 bases; nucleotides not matched to a gene: 6. This CDR3 is 14 amino acids long. CDR3 DNA: TGTGCCAGCAATCGGGACAGAAATAATGAAAAACTGTTTTTT. Translating gives CASNRDRNNEKLFF.

This clone was seen just once. The chain combines TRBV10-3 with TRBJ2-7; perhaps TRBD1 as D (6 bases). Trimming removed 6 bases from V and 2 bases from J, with 11 bases in between. CDR1 and CDR2 from the germline V gene are ENHRY and SYGVKD. The CDR3 sequence is 13 residues long. CDR3 amino acids: CAISGRDTYEQYF. The CDR3 DNA reads TGTGCCATCAGCGGAAGGGACACCTACGAGCAGTACTTC.

The chain combines TRBV19 with TRBJ2-2; D ambiguous. Trimming took off 3 bases at V and 6 bases at J, with 8 bases between the two ends. This CDR3 region has 13 residues. CDR1 and CDR2 (germline): LNHDA, SQIVND (reference sequence). The CDR3 region has the DNA TGTGCCAGTAGTATTACAGATGCCGGGGAGCTGTTTTTT. It is translated as CASSITDAGELFF.

The chain joins TRBV6-6 to TRBJ1-2, with 12 bases that match TRBD1. Germline assignment: CDR1 MNHNY and CDR2 SVGAGI (reference sequence). This CDR3 is 16 amino acids long. V lost 6 bases and J lost 4; bases outside the gene matches: 9. The chain's CDR3 is CASRRDRGRGSYGYTF. CDR3 DNA: TGTGCCAGCAGGCGGGACAGGGGGCGAGGTTCCTATGGCTACACCTTC.

The chain couples TRBV6-2 or TRBV6-3 to TRBJ2-7; D unclear. The CDR3 has 14 residues. Germline-derived CDR1 and CDR2 are MNHEY and SVGEGT. V lost 1 base and J 3 bases, leaving 10 bases between the germline ends. CDR3 region: CASSYLAASYEQYF. In nucleotides, the CDR3 is TGTGCCAGCAGTTACTTGGCAGCTAGCTACGAGCAGTACTTC.

The V call is TRBV6-5, the J call TRBJ1-5, with 7 positions matching TRBD1. Looked up from germline, CDR1 is MNHEY and CDR2 is SVGAGI. This CDR3 is 14 amino acids long. J was trimmed by 4 bases and V by 4 bases; bases with no gene match: 4. The CDR3 loop reads CASSLGQLNQPQHF. CDR3 nucleotide sequence: TGTGCCAGCAGTTTGGGACAGCTGAATCAGCCCCAGCATTTT.

The chain uses TRBV5-1 and TRBJ2-7; 14 positions agree with TRBD2. The CDR3 consists of 16 residues. With 4 bases clipped from V and 2 bases from J, the junction kept 5 bases outside the gene matches. Germline CDR1 SGHRS, CDR2 YFSETQ. The CDR3 nucleotides read TGCGCCAGCAGCCCCGGGACTAGCGGGGGAACCTACGAGCAGTACTTC. This gives the protein CASSPGTSGGTYEQYF.

This chain links TRBV5-4 with TRBJ1-5; 7 bases agree with TRBD1. This CDR3 has 12 residues. Germline CDR1 SGHNT, CDR2 YYREEE (reference sequence). V was clipped by 4 bases and J by 7 bases; unmatched bases: 2. CDR3 amino acids: CASSKDRQPQHF. CDR3 bases: TGTGCCAGCAGCAAGGACAGGCAGCCCCAGCATTTT.

The rearrangement joins TRBV29-1 to TRBJ2-7; the match to TRBD2 covers 11 bases. In germline, CDR1 is SQVTM, CDR2 ANQGSEA. V dropped 4 bases and J dropped 3; count of bases not matched to a gene: 8. The CDR3 has 15 residues. The DNA for the CDR3 is TGCAGCGTTGCGACTTCGACTAGCGGGGTCTACGAGCAGTACTTC. Its protein is CSVATSTSGVYEQYF.

This clone appeared a few times. The rearrangement links TRBV5-4 to TRBJ2-1, with TRBD2 identical over 8 bases. V lost 0 bases to trimming and J lost 4 bases; unmatched junction nucleotides: 3. Germline CDR1 reads SGHNT; CDR2 reads YYREEE (reference sequence). This CDR3 is built from 15 residues. The CDR3 protein is CASSLEVAGYNEQFF. The CDR3, as DNA: TGTGCCAGCAGCTTGGAGGTAGCGGGGTACAATGAGCAGTTCTTC.

This chain uses TRBV7-9 with TRBJ1-4, with 9 nucleotides matching TRBD1. Germline assignment: CDR1 SEHNR and CDR2 FQNEAQ (reference sequence). V lost 5 bases, J lost 4 bases, and 11 bases stayed unmatched. The CDR3 extends over 17 amino acids. The CDR3 sequence: CASSLIQGAYINEKLFF. CDR3 nucleotide sequence: TGTGCCAGCAGCCTAATACAGGGGGCTTACATTAATGAAAAACTGTTTTTT.

This chain's CDR3 is CASSSSLQGSSGNTIYF. CDR3 bases: TGCGCCAGCAGCTCCTCGTTACAGGGGAGCTCTGGAAACACCATATATTTT. The gene calls are TRBV5-1 and TRBJ1-3, with 7 bases matching TRBD1. Germline V gene sequence: CDR1 SGHRS, CDR2 YFSETQ. The CDR3 is 17 residues long. V shed 3 bases, J shed 0 bases, and the junction held 9 bases outside the gene matches.

The chain has TRBV7-2 and TRBJ1-4; the match to TRBD1 covers 7 bases. In germline, CDR1 is SGHTA, CDR2 FQGNSA. The CDR3 consists of 15 residues. Losses at the gene ends were 6 bases for V and 2 bases for J; bases not matched to a gene: 6. CDR3: CASRPGGTTNEKLFF. Written as DNA, the CDR3 is TGTGCCAGCAGGCCAGGGGGTACCACTAATGAAAAACTGTTTTTT.

The rearrangement joins TRBV6-5 to TRBJ2-4; tentative D call: TRBD2 (6 bases). Germline V gene data show CDR1 as MNHEY and CDR2 as SVGAGI. The CDR3 length is 15 residues. Trimming took off 2 bases at V and 1 base at J, with 9 bases between the two ends. CDR3 DNA: TGTGCCAGCAGTTACGGAGGGGCGGCCAAAAACATTCAGTACTTC. It is translated as CASSYGGAAKNIQYF.